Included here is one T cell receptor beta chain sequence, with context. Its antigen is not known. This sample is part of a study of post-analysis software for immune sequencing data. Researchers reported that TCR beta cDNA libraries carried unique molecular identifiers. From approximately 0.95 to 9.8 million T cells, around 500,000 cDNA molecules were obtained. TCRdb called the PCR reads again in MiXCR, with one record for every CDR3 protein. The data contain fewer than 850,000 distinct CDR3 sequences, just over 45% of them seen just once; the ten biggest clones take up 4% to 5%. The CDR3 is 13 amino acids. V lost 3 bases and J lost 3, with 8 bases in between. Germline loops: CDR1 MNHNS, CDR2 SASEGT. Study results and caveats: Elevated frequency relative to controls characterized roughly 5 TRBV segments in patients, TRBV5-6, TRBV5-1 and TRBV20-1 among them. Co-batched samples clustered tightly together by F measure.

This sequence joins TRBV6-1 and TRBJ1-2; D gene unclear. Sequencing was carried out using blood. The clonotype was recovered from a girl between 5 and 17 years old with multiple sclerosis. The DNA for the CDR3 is TGTGCCAGCAGTGAGGGCAGACACTATGGCTACACCTTC. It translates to CASSEGRHYGYTF.